The source of this T cell receptor beta chain is a study of chemoradiotherapy in HPV16-positive cancers. About the study: Candidate HPV-specific clones and shared TCR motifs came from two HPV16-positive patients. General study points: Candidate HPV-specific clones and E7-related TCR motifs grew in tumor during treatment.

Note on this clone: Its specificity is not known.

V gave up 3 bases and J gave up 3 bases; unmatched junction bases: 8. The CDR3 totals 15 residues. Germline V CDR1 and CDR2: MNHEY, SVGAGI. TCRdb's table, derived via immunoSEQ multiplex PCR, lists solely in-frame clones and lacks some. This repertoire shows 650 to 850 clones, 83% found once; its top ten account for 10% to 15%. The clonotype originates from a human donor with HPV-associated anogenital cancer. This sample comprised tumor tissue, obtained from a patient who underwent chemoradiotherapy. This rearrangement joins TRBV6-5 to TRBJ2-7, with 7 bases matching TRBD2. CDR3 region: CASSYSRLAVYEQYF. In nucleotides, the CDR3 is TGTGCCAGCAGTTATTCCCGACTAGCCGTCTACGAGCAGTACTTC.